A single sample is the source of the 7 T cell receptor beta chains below, sequenced in a study of naive and memory T cell subsets. No antigen has been assigned to these receptors. Two oligonucleotides, mixed equimolar, formed the beta constant-region primer covering TRBC1 and TRBC2. The ligated cDNA underwent four PCR rounds using SP2 and nested alpha and beta constant-region primers. In TCRdb, the UMI-ligation and nested PCR reads were re-called with MiXCR into one record per CDR3 protein. The data hold roughly 140,000 distinct CDR3 sequences, with approximately 18% observed a single time. Points from the study as a whole: A few larger clonotypes appeared in naive repertoires, especially CD8, possibly memory cells re-expressing CD45RA.

The sample consisted of naive CD8+ T cells from blood. The receptors come from a human donor in good health.

The chain couples TRBV28 to TRBJ1-4; D is ambiguous. The CDR3 is 14 amino acids. Germline V gene sequence: CDR1 MDHEN, CDR2 SYDVKM. The ends were cut back, 1 base at V and 7 bases at J, with 10 bases in the middle. The chain's CDR3 is CASSLFAGSEKLFF. CDR3 in DNA: TGTGCCAGCAGTTTATTTGCGGGAAGTGAAAAACTGTTTTTT.

This chain connects TRBV6-5 to TRBJ1-2; 7 bases align to TRBD1. The length of the CDR3 is 13 residues. After removal of 6 bases from V and 6 bases from J, the junction contained 7 bases not matched to a gene. Germline values: CDR1 MNHEY, CDR2 SVGAGI. The DNA for the CDR3 is TGTGCCAGCAGAAGACAGGGTTGGGATGGCTACACCTTC. It specifies CASRRQGWDGYTF.

The chain couples TRBV13 to TRBJ2-7; TRBD1 aligns across 7 bases. The ends lost 5 bases at V and 5 bases at J; junction bases unmatched: 9. CDR3 size: 14 residues. Looked up from germline, CDR1 is PRHDT and CDR2 is FYEKMQ (reference sequence). CDR3 DNA: TGTGCCAGCAGCCCTAGACAGGGCGTCCACGAGCAGTACTTC. Its protein product is CASSPRQGVHEQYF.

The chain has TRBV5-1 and TRBJ2-1; TRBD2 matches at 8 bases. The junction had 8 bases not matched to a gene; V was cut back by 4 bases and J by 8 bases. The germline CDR1 and CDR2 sequences are SGHRS and YFSETQ. CDR3 length: 14 residues. The CDR3 nucleotides read TGCGCCAGCAGCAAGGCCGGGAGGGCAGATGAGCAGTTCTTC. Amino acid sequence: CASSKAGRADEQFF. Drawing the rest from reference TRBV5-1 and TRBJ2-1, the complete variable domain is KAGVTQTPRYLIKTRGQQVTLSCSPISGHRSVSWYQQTPGQGLQFLFEYFSETQRNKGNFPGRFSGRQFSNSRSEMNVSTLELGDSALYLCASSKAGRADEQFFGPGTRLTVL.

A few counts support this clonotype. This sequence joins TRBV7-9 and TRBJ2-7; the match to TRBD2 covers 7 bases. V gave up 5 bases and J gave up 6 bases; unmatched junction bases: 7. The CDR3 sequence is 13 residues long. The germline V gene encodes CDR1 SEHNR and CDR2 FQNEAQ (reference sequence). The CDR3 sequence: CASSQRTSFEQYF. Written as DNA, the CDR3 is TGTGCCAGCAGCCAGAGGACTAGTTTCGAGCAGTACTTC.

For the CDR3, the DNA is TGTGCCAGCAGCCCCCACCAGGAGGGGGTGAATTCACCCCTCCACTTT. This codes for CASSPHQEGVNSPLHF. This rearrangement joins TRBV11-1 to TRBJ1-6; D might be TRBD1 (6 bases). Germline-derived CDR1 and CDR2 are SGHAT and FQDESV (reference sequence). V was cut by 5 bases and J by 7 bases, with 18 bases left in between. This CDR3 region has 16 residues. The entire variable domain, with the rest obtained from reference TRBV11-1 and TRBJ1-6, is as follows: EAEVAQSPRYKITEKSQAVAFWCDPISGHATLYWYRQILGQGPELLVQFQDESVVDDSQLPKDRFSAERLKGVDSTLKIQPAELGDSAMYLCASSPHQEGVNSPLHFGNGTRLTVT.

The CDR3 DNA reads TGTGCCACCAGATCACGGGAGGGCACAGATACGCAGTATTTT. Encoded protein: CATRSREGTDTQYF. The V and J genes are TRBV15 and TRBJ2-3; 7 nucleotides line up with TRBD2. Trimming took 6 bases from V and 1 from J; bases not matched to a gene: 4. The CDR3 spans 14 residues. CDR1 LNHNV and CDR2 YYDKDF come from the germline V gene (reference sequence).